This T cell receptor beta chain was profiled in a study of blood T cell repertoires in COVID-19. The authors' processing: Estimated nucleated cell counts came from reference gene primer amplification. Method: immunoSEQ multiplex PCR; TCRdb's copy keeps in-frame clones and lacks some. That table gives V, J and clone size, and the DNA gave D and trimming. The data contain some 25,000 clones, 80% to 85% of them singletons. This sequence originates from a human donor in a cohort sampled during active COVID-19. Specimen: peripheral blood.

Here the CDR3 reads CASSFTGGFSGNTIYF. In DNA form, the CDR3 reads TGTGCCAGCAGCTTTACAGGGGGGTTCTCTGGAAACACCATATATTTT. This chain connects TRBV9 to TRBJ1-3; 8 nucleotides match TRBD1. Germline CDR1 SGDLS, CDR2 YYNGEE. This CDR3 is 16 amino acids long. With V trimmed by 4 bases and J by 0 bases, 6 bases remained unmatched.